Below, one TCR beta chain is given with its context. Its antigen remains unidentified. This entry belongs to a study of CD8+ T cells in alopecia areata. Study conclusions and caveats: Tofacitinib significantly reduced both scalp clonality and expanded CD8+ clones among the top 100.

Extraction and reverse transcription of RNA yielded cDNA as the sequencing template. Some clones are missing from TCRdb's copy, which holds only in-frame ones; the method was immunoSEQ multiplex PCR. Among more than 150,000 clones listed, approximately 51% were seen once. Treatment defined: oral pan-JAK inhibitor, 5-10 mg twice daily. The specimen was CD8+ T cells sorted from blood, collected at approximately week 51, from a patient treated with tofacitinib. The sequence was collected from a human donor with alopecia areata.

The chain's CDR3 is CAWSVHGVYEQYF. CDR3 bases: TGTGCCTGGAGTGTACACGGGGTTTACGAGCAGTACTTC. This chain connects TRBV30 to TRBJ2-7; tentative D call: TRBD2 (5 bases). Per the germline V gene, CDR1 is GTSNPN and CDR2 is SVGIG (reference sequence). The CDR3 consists of 13 residues. Trimming stripped 0 bases from V and 4 bases from J, with 10 bases between.